A selection of T cell receptor beta chains follows, all from one sample in a study of blood T cell repertoires in COVID-19. Only in-frame clones appear in the TCRdb table, and some are missing; sequencing was by immunoSEQ multiplex PCR. The sample includes fewer than 200,000 clones, less than 85% of them seen just once. Sequencing was carried out using PBMCs or T cells enriched from blood (not recorded which). Receptor source: a woman in her fifties or sixties with acute COVID-19. The CDR3 runs from the conserved cysteine through the conserved F or W. The D gene is left open where the match is weak. Rows may omit the clone size; those that give it use once, few, many or a size class.

CDR3 protein | CDR3 DNA | V gene | clone size | D gene | J gene
CASSLAQGAHSPLHF | TGTGCCAGCAGCTTAGCGCAGGGGGCGCATTCACCCCTCCACTTT | TRBV7-2 | - | TRBD1 | TRBJ1-6
CASTGRYEQYF | TGTGCCAGCACAGGCAGGTACGAGCAGTACTTC | TRBV6-5 | - | - | TRBJ2-7
CASSLSRSNGYTF | TGTGCCAGCAGTTTAAGCAGGTCCAATGGCTACACCTTC | TRBV12-3/TRBV12-4 | once | - | TRBJ1-2
CASSPPGQTRSGNTIYF | TGTGCCAGCTCACCACCGGGACAGACCCGCTCTGGAAACACCATATATTTT | TRBV18 | - | TRBD1 | TRBJ1-3
CAISLTRSGGAGNSEQYF | TGTGCCATCAGCCTAACGCGTTCGGGGGGCGCAGGCAATTCGGAGCAGTACTTC | TRBV10-3 | - | - | TRBJ2-7
CAISEGPDQPQHF | TGTGCCATCAGTGAGGGGCCTGATCAGCCCCAGCATTTT | TRBV10-3 | - | - | TRBJ1-5
CASSKRPRGEAFF | TGTGCCAGCAGCAAGCGGCCCCGAGGAGAAGCTTTCTTT | TRBV7-9 | - | - | TRBJ1-1
CAISGYSYEQYF | TGTGCCATCAGTGGGTACAGCTACGAGCAGTACTTC | TRBV10-3 | - | - | TRBJ2-7
CASSQAETQYF | TGTGCCAGCAGCCAAGCGGAGACCCAGTACTTC | TRBV14 | few | - | TRBJ2-5
CASSPQGSPNQPQHF | TGTGCCAGCAGTCCCCAGGGGTCCCCCAATCAGCCCCAGCATTTT | TRBV6-5 | - | - | TRBJ1-5
CASSLPGKFTDTQYF | TGTGCCAGCAGCCTACCCGGGAAATTTACAGATACGCAGTATTTT | TRBV3-1/TRBV3-2 | once | - | TRBJ2-3
CASSPTAGGDYGYTF | TGTGCCAGCAGTCCGACAGCCGGAGGGGACTATGGCTACACCTTC | TRBV28 | - | - | TRBJ1-2
CASSIRLAGGTSNYEQYF | TGTGCCAGCAGCATACGACTAGCGGGAGGGACTTCTAACTACGAGCAGTACTTC | TRBV5-5 | - | TRBD2 | TRBJ2-7
CASTPRGGMEIQYF | TGTGCCAGCACTCCTCGGGGGGGTATGGAGATTCAGTACTTC | TRBV7-9 | - | TRBD2 | TRBJ2-4
CASSDRLRIQGYTF | TGTGCCAGCAGTGATCGGCTCAGGATTCAGGGCTACACCTTC | TRBV6-1 | many | - | TRBJ1-2
CASSSGHMEPYYGYTF | TGTGCCAGCAGTTCAGGACACATGGAGCCCTACTATGGCTACACCTTC | TRBV28 | - | - | TRBJ1-2
CASSTTGSNSPLHF | TGTGCCAGCAGTACTACAGGGTCCAATTCACCCCTCCACTTT | TRBV6-5 | - | - | TRBJ1-6
CASKRELGRHQPQHF | TGTGCCAGCAAGCGGGAACTAGGCCGCCATCAGCCCCAGCATTTT | TRBV6-5 | - | - | TRBJ1-5
CASTKAGYSDTQYF | TGTGCCAGCACTAAAGCGGGATATTCAGATACGCAGTATTTT | TRBV27 | few | TRBD2 | TRBJ2-3
CASSTPGLAVYEQYF | TGTGCCAGCTCAACGCCGGGACTAGCGGTCTACGAGCAGTACTTC | TRBV18 | - | TRBD2 | TRBJ2-7
CASSFGAGGREQFF | TGTGCCAGCAGCTTCGGAGCGGGAGGACGTGAGCAGTTCTTC | TRBV7-9 | - | TRBD2 | TRBJ2-1
CASSYAFAPSDEQYF | TGTGCCAGCAGTTACGCATTTGCTCCCTCGGACGAGCAGTACTTC | TRBV6-5 | - | - | TRBJ2-7
CASSFYRLAGFSSTDTQYF | TGTGCCAGCAGCTTTTACCGACTAGCGGGCTTTTCTAGCACAGATACGCAGTATTTT | TRBV7-9 | many | TRBD2 | TRBJ2-3
CASSDGGLNTEAFF | TGTGCCAGCAGTGATGGAGGACTGAACACTGAAGCTTTCTTT | TRBV25-1 | - | - | TRBJ1-1
CASTLGGGVNEQFF | TGTGCCAGCACTCTGGGCGGGGGGGTTAATGAGCAGTTCTTC | TRBV13 | - | TRBD2 | TRBJ2-1
CASSNTRGNLYGYTF | TGTGCCAGCAGCAACACCAGGGGGAATCTCTATGGCTACACCTTC | TRBV3-1/TRBV3-2 | - | TRBD1 | TRBJ1-2
CASSQAGQGWETQYF | TGTGCCAGCAGCCAAGCTGGACAGGGGTGGGAGACCCAGTACTTC | TRBV14 | - | TRBD1 | TRBJ2-5
CASSYSVGGPITEAFF | TGTGCCAGCAGTTACTCGGTTGGGGGCCCGATCACTGAAGCTTTCTTT | TRBV6-5 | - | - | TRBJ1-1
CASSEGGGTDTQYF | TGTGCCAGCAGTGAGGGGGGGGGCACAGATACGCAGTATTTT | TRBV2 | - | TRBD2 | TRBJ2-3
CASGDRGAKNIQYF | TGTGCCAGCGGGGACAGAGGAGCCAAAAACATTCAGTACTTC | TRBV3-1/TRBV3-2 | - | TRBD1 | TRBJ2-4
CAWSLATGADSNQPQHF | TGTGCCTGGAGTCTCGCGACAGGGGCGGATAGCAATCAGCCCCAGCATTTT | TRBV30 | few | TRBD1 | TRBJ1-5
CASTDRVNSPLHF | TGTGCCAGCACGGACAGGGTAAATTCACCCCTCCACTTT | TRBV12-3/TRBV12-4 | - | TRBD1 | TRBJ1-6
CASSHVSTGGEDEKLFF | TGCGCCAGCAGCCATGTTTCCACAGGGGGCGAGGATGAAAAACTGTTTTTT | TRBV4-3 | - | TRBD1 | TRBJ1-4
CAWRRELKETQYF | TGTGCCTGGAGGCGGGAACTAAAAGAGACCCAGTACTTC | TRBV30 | - | - | TRBJ2-5
CASSLPGTGTGELFF | TGCGCCAGCAGCCTCCCCGGGACAGGGACCGGGGAGCTGTTTTTT | TRBV4-1 | once | TRBD1 | TRBJ2-2
CASSLPEGTEAFF | TGCGCCAGCAGCTTGCCGGAGGGCACTGAAGCTTTCTTT | TRBV5-1 | - | - | TRBJ1-1
CASSLVVNTNTGELFF | TGTGCCAGCAGCTTGGTGGTCAACACGAACACCGGGGAGCTGTTTTTT | TRBV5-6 | - | - | TRBJ2-2